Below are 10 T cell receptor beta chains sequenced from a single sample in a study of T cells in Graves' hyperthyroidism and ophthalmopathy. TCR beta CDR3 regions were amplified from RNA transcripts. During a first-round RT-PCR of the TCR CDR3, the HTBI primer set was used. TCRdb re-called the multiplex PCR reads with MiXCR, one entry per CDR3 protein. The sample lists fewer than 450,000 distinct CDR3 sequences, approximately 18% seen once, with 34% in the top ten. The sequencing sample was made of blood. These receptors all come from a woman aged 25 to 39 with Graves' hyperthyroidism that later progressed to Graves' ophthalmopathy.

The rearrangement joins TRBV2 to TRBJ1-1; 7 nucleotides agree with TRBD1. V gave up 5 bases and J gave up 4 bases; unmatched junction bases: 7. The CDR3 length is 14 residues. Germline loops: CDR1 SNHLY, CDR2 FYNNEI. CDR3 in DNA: TGTGCCAGCAGTTCCAAGACAGGGAGCACTGAAGCTTTCTTT. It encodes CASSSKTGSTEAFF.

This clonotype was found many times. DNA of the CDR3: TGCAGTGCTAGAGATAATTACGAGGGAACGGCACCCCTCCACTTT. It yields the protein CSARDNYEGTAPLHF. The V and J genes are TRBV20-1 and TRBJ1-6; no firm D call. This CDR3 is 15 amino acids long. Germline V lookup: CDR1 DFQATT, CDR2 SNEGSKA (reference sequence). V was clipped by 0 bases and J by 11 bases, with 17 bases between them.

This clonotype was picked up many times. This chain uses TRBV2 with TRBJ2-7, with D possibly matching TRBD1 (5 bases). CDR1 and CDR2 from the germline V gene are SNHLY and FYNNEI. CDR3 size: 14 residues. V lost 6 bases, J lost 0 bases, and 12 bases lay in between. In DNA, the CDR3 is TGTGCCAGCAGCCTAGACAGCAACTCCTACGAGCAGTACTTC. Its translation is CASSLDSNSYEQYF.

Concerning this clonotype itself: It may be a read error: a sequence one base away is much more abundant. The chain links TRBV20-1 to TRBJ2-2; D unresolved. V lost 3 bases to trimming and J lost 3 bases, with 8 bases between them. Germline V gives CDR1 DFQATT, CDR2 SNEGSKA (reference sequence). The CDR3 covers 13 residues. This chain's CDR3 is CSARNGYTGELFF. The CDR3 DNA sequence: TGCAGTGCTAGGAACGGATACACCGGGGAGCTGTTTTTT.

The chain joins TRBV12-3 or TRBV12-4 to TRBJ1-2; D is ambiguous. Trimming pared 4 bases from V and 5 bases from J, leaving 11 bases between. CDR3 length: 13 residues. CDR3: CASSSTTLYGYTF. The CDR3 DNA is TGTGCCAGCAGTTCGACGACGCTTTATGGCTACACCTTC.

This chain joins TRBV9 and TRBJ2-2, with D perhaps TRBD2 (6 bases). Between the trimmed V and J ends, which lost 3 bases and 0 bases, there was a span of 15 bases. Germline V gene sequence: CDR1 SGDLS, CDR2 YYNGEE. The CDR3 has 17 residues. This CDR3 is CASSATTSSANTGELFF. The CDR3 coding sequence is TGTGCCAGCAGCGCAACCACTAGCTCCGCGAACACCGGGGAGCTGTTTTTT.

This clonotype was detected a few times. The CDR3 region has the DNA TGCAGTGCCCCGGGGACTAGCGGGGATTTCTACGAGCAGTACTTC. Its translation: CSAPGTSGDFYEQYF. The chain joins TRBV20-1 to TRBJ2-7; 13 nucleotides match TRBD2. Germline CDR1 DFQATT, CDR2 SNEGSKA (reference sequence). The V and J ends lost 6 bases and 3 bases, in that order; junction bases with no gene match: 8. The CDR3 runs 15 residues.

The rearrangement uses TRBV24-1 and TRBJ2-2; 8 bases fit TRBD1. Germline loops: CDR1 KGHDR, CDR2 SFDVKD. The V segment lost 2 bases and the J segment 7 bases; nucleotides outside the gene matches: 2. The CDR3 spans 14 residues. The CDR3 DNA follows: TGTGCCACCAGTGATTCAGGGGGCGGCGGGGAGCTGTTTTTT. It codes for CATSDSGGGGELFF.

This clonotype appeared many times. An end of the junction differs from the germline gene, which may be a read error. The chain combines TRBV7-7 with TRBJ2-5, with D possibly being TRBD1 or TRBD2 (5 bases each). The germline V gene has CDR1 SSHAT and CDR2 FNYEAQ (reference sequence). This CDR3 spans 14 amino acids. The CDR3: CASSLYGAEETQYF. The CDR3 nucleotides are TGTGCTAGCAGCTTATACGGGGCGGAAGAGACCCAGTACTTC.

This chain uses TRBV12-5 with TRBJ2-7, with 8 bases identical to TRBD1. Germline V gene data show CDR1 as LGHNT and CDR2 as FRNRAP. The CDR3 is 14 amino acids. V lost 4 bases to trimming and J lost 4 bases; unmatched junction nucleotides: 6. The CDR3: CASGSGTGIYEQYF. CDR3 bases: TGTGCTAGTGGTTCCGGGACAGGCATATACGAGCAGTACTTC.